The clone carrying this T cell receptor beta chain was seen once. This sample was taken from a study of blood T cell repertoires in COVID-19. About the study: Samples came from the United States, Italy and Spain, spanning acute and convalescent COVID-19. Nucleic acid was either cDNA or gDNA, and it came from T cells, B-cell-depleted T cells, or PBMCs.

Method: immunoSEQ multiplex PCR; TCRdb's copy keeps in-frame clones and lacks some. The sample includes around 130,000 clones, 65% to 90% of them seen just once. V lost 5 bases, J lost 6 bases, and 3 bases stayed unmatched. This CDR3 spans 13 amino acids. The germline V gene encodes CDR1 MDHEN and CDR2 SYDVKM. V and J are TRBV28 and TRBJ1-5, with 8 bases lining up with TRBD1. The receptor comes from a man aged 50 to 60 with acute or convalescent COVID-19. Specimen: peripheral blood. The CDR3 is CASSQTGAQPQHF. The DNA of the CDR3 is TGTGCCAGCAGTCAGACAGGGGCTCAGCCCCAGCATTTT.